These 23 T cell receptor beta chains originate from one sample sequenced in a study of shared clonotypes between healthy human individuals (TCRdb year 2020). Library construction relied on the immunoSEQ multiplex PCR assay. TCRdb took this table from immuneACCESS and kept in-frame rearrangements with V and J called. Such tables lack part of the clones; where checked against another copy, unresolved V genes explain under half of the gap, and the rest is unexplained. This sample holds approximately 1.1 million clones; roughly 74% were observed only once. The ten largest clones take up under 0.65% of the sample. The sequencing sample was made of memory CD4+ T cells from PBMCs. Interpreted using the paper, the cell subset or site label stands for: CD45RA-negative fraction. These receptors all stem from a man aged 18 to 29 in good health. Some clones in this sample may be carry-over from other donors' samples.

The chain combines TRBV6-6 with TRBJ1-4; TRBD1 aligns across 9 bases. Unmatched junction bases numbered 13, after V lost 6 bases and J lost 11 bases. This CDR3 contains 15 residues. Germline V gives CDR1 MNHNY, CDR2 SVGAGI (reference sequence). CDR3 sequence: CASRLTGGEGPKLFF. The CDR3 nucleotides read TGTGCCAGCAGACTGACAGGGGGTGAGGGGCCTAAACTGTTTTTT.

This chain links TRBV20-1 with TRBJ2-7; tentative D call: TRBD2 (5 bases). CDR1 is DFQATT, CDR2 SNEGSKA, per germline (reference sequence). This CDR3 region has 11 residues. Trimming shortened V by 7 bases and J by 3 bases, and 10 bases separated the two germline ends. The CDR3 protein is CSGGAGYEQYF. The CDR3 DNA reads TGCAGTGGGGGTGCGGGCTACGAGCAGTACTTC.

The V and J genes are TRBV28 and TRBJ2-7; TRBD2 is a possible D gene (6 bases). Germline V gives CDR1 MDHEN, CDR2 SYDVKM. The CDR3 runs to 15 residues. V was shortened by 2 bases and J by 2 bases, with 13 bases between the two germline ends. In DNA form, the CDR3 reads TGTGCCAGCAGTTTACCTGACAGCGGGCCCTACGAGCAGTACTTC. Residues: CASSLPDSGPYEQYF.

V gene TRBV6-5 combines with J gene TRBJ2-2; 7 positions match TRBD1. The trim removed 2 bases at V and 2 bases at J, leaving 5 bases unmatched. The CDR3 runs 16 residues. Looked up from germline, CDR1 is MNHEY and CDR2 is SVGAGI. For the CDR3, the DNA is TGTGCCAGCAGTTACGAGGGGGCGCAAAACACCGGGGAGCTGTTTTTT. It yields the protein CASSYEGAQNTGELFF.

The sample holds one count of this clone. This sequence joins TRBV2 and TRBJ1-1; D might be TRBD1 (6 bases). The V and J ends lost 6 bases and 5 bases respectively, with 13 bases between them. The CDR3 has 13 residues. Germline V gene data show CDR1 as SNHLY and CDR2 as FYNNEI. The CDR3 region is CASSWGAGTEAFF. CDR3 nucleotides: TGTGCCAGCAGCTGGGGGGCCGGAACTGAAGCTTTCTTT.

The chain couples TRBV28 to TRBJ2-1; TRBD2 aligns across 8 bases. Germline assignment: CDR1 MDHEN and CDR2 SYDVKM. The V gene end was trimmed by 4 bases and the J gene end by 4 bases; junction bases not matched to a gene: 6. This CDR3 has 15 residues. CDR3 sequence (DNA): TGTGCCAGCAGTTCCTCGGGACTAGTTTACAATGAGCAGTTCTTC. Translation gives CASSSSGLVYNEQFF.

The chain has TRBV5-1 and TRBJ1-1; a weak D match, TRBD1 (5 bases). Germline loops: CDR1 SGHRS, CDR2 YFSETQ. The V end was cut by 3 bases, the J end by 2 bases, with 11 bases between. The CDR3 sequence is 14 residues long. CDR3 coding DNA: TGCGCCAGCAGCTCGGACGGGGGAAACACTGAAGCTTTCTTT. Amino acid sequence: CASSSDGGNTEAFF. Variable domain in full (rest from reference TRBV5-1 and TRBJ1-1): KAGVTQTPRYLIKTRGQQVTLSCSPISGHRSVSWYQQTPGQGLQFLFEYFSETQRNKGNFPGRFSGRQFSNSRSEMNVSTLELGDSALYLCASSSDGGNTEAFFGQGTRLTVV.

The chain recombines TRBV14 with TRBJ2-5, with TRBD2 identical over 8 bases. The CDR3 is made up of 16 amino acids. The V gene's germline CDR1 is SGHDN and CDR2 FVKESK. V shed 0 bases, J shed 5 bases, and the junction held 8 bases outside the gene matches. CDR3 bases: TGTGCCAGCAGCCAAGAGAAGGGACTAGGAGGGGAGACCCAGTACTTC. Residues: CASSQEKGLGGETQYF.

V is TRBV7-9 and J is TRBJ1-3; TRBD1 is a possible D gene (5 bases). Trimming left V 5 bases short and J 0 bases short, with 14 bases between. Germline CDR1 is SEHNR and CDR2 is FQNEAQ (reference sequence). This CDR3 comprises 16 residues. CDR3 sequence (DNA): TGTGCCAGCAGCCAAGGTTGGGGGTTCTCTGGAAACACCATATATTTT. Amino acids: CASSQGWGFSGNTIYF.

The chain joins TRBV21-1 to TRBJ2-7; TRBD2 was called by the table and not checked on the DNA. TRBV21-1 represents a pseudogene. The CDR3 covers 16 residues. The DNA for the CDR3 is TGTGCCAGCAGCCAAAGAGACACTAGCGGGTTGTACGAGCAGTACTTC. As protein: CASSQRDTSGLYEQYF.

The CDR3 DNA is TGTGCCAGCGTCCGGGCAGGGGGATTTGGCTACACCTTC. It codes for CASVRAGGFGYTF. The gene calls are TRBV5-4 and TRBJ1-2; TRBD1 aligns across 7 bases. V gave up 7 bases and J gave up 7 bases; unmatched junction bases: 10. Germline-derived CDR1 and CDR2 are SGHNT and YYREEE (reference sequence). This CDR3 spans 13 amino acids.

V and J are TRBV10-3 and TRBJ1-3; D remains unclear. The V gene lost 0 bases and the J gene lost 4 bases, with 16 bases spanning the gap. The CDR3 runs to 17 residues. Germline CDR1 ENHRY, CDR2 SYGVKD. The CDR3 DNA sequence: TGTGCCATCAGTGAGTCTGCAAAGGGTTTGTCAGGAAACACCATATATTTT. This gives the protein CAISESAKGLSGNTIYF.

Only a few counts were recorded for this clone. The chain couples TRBV4-2 to TRBJ1-2, with TRBD1 identical over 10 bases. V trimming: 2 bases; J trimming: 7 bases; junction bases outside the gene matches: 22. Germline V gives CDR1 LGHNA, CDR2 YNFKEQ. The CDR3 has 20 amino acids. The CDR3 here is CASSQRQGASKEALSGGYTF. The CDR3 nucleotides read TGTGCCAGCAGCCAACGACAGGGGGCCAGCAAGGAGGCCCTATCGGGTGGCTACACCTTC.

With respect to this clone: The sample carries other DNA sequences with the same CDR3. The rearrangement links TRBV14 to TRBJ1-5; D is unclear. This CDR3 contains 12 residues. Germline lookup yields CDR1 SGHDN and CDR2 FVKESK. V lost 1 base and J 7 bases, leaving 5 bases between the germline ends. CDR3 loop: CASSQGYQPQHF. CDR3 nucleotides: TGTGCCAGCAGCCAAGGGTACCAGCCCCAGCATTTT. The entire variable domain, with the rest obtained from reference TRBV14 and TRBJ1-5, is as follows: EAGVTQFPSHSVIEKGQTVTLRCDPISGHDNLYWYRRVMGKEIKFLLHFVKESKQDESGMPNNRFLAERTGGTYSTLKVQPAELEDSGVYFCASSQGYQPQHFGDGTRLSIL.

This rearrangement joins TRBV6-1 to TRBJ2-2, with D possibly TRBD1 on 6 matching bases. Trimming took off 5 bases at V and 6 bases at J, with 7 bases between the two ends. CDR3 length: 12 residues. Germline lookup yields CDR1 MNHNS and CDR2 SASEGT. The CDR3 DNA is TGTGCCAGCAGTAAGGGGGCCGGGGAGCTGTTTTTT. Translating gives CASSKGAGELFF.

The chain combines TRBV9 with TRBJ2-1; D not certain. Trimming removed 1 base at V and 10 bases at J, with 9 bases between. In germline, CDR1 is SGDLS, CDR2 YYNGEE. This CDR3 is built from 12 residues. The CDR3 region has the DNA TGTGCCAGCAGCGTACTAGTGAACGAGCAGTTCTTC. Amino acid sequence: CASSVLVNEQFF.

The chain carries TRBV5-1 and TRBJ2-1, with TRBD2 identical over 16 bases. V lost 2 bases to trimming and J lost 8 bases; unmatched junction nucleotides: 7. CDR3 length equals 17 residues. CDR1 and CDR2 (germline): SGHRS, YFSETQ. CDR3: CASSFPPGTSGRDEQFF. The CDR3 nucleotides read TGCGCCAGCAGCTTTCCTCCCGGGACTAGCGGGAGGGATGAGCAGTTCTTC.

The chain has TRBV11-2 and TRBJ1-5, with unresolved D. V dropped 5 bases and J dropped 1 base, with 12 bases sitting between them. Germline V gene data show CDR1 as SGHAT and CDR2 as FQNNGV. The CDR3 runs 15 residues. The CDR3, as DNA: TGTGCCAGCAGCCTGGGAGGAACGAGCAATCAGCCCCAGCATTTT. It encodes CASSLGGTSNQPQHF.

The CDR3 DNA reads as TGTGCCAGCAGCTTAGGTCGGACTAGCGGGAGCGAGCAGTACTTC. Its protein is CASSLGRTSGSEQYF. The V and J genes are TRBV7-3 and TRBJ2-7, with 13 bases fitting TRBD2. The length of the CDR3 is 15 residues. Unmatched junction bases numbered 4, after V lost 2 bases and J lost 6 bases. Germline V CDR1 and CDR2: SGHTA, FQGTGA. The whole variable domain, remainder taken from reference TRBV7-3 and TRBJ2-7, is GAGVSQTPSNKVTEKGKYVELRCDPISGHTALYWYRQSLGQGPEFLIYFQGTGAADDSGLPNDRFFAVRPEGSVSTLKIQRTERGDSAVYLCASSLGRTSGSEQYFGPGTRLTVT.

The J gene is TRBJ2-3, the V gene TRBV7-7, with TRBD2 matching 9 bases. The CDR3 has 16 amino acids. Germline-derived CDR1 and CDR2 are SSHAT and FNYEAQ (reference sequence). V lost 1 base to trimming and J lost 2 bases; unmatched junction nucleotides: 4. The CDR3, as DNA: TGTGCCAGCAGCTTAGGGATAGCGGGAGCCACAGATACGCAGTATTTT. Its protein is CASSLGIAGATDTQYF.

The rearrangement links TRBV28 to TRBJ2-1; a weak D match, TRBD2 (6 bases). Germline CDR1 reads MDHEN; CDR2 reads SYDVKM. Trimming removed 3 bases from V and 9 bases from J, with 18 bases in between. This CDR3 region has 15 residues. CDR3 nucleotide sequence: TGTGCCAGCAGTTTCGCGACTAGGCTAGTTCCTGAGCAGTTCTTC. Translation gives CASSFATRLVPEQFF.

The CDR3 sequence is CAWFERSGEQYF. For the CDR3, the DNA is TGTGCCTGGTTCGAGCGGTCGGGTGAGCAGTACTTC. The rearrangement links TRBV30 to TRBJ2-7, with a weak D call TRBD2 (5 bases). V was pared by 5 bases and J by 7 bases, with 15 bases between. The CDR3 consists of 12 residues. The germline gives CDR1 GTSNPN, CDR2 SVGIG (reference sequence).

The chain uses TRBV28 and TRBJ1-1; TRBD1 agrees at 10 bases. CDR1 is MDHEN and CDR2 is SYDVKM in the germline V gene. V lost 6 bases and J lost 7; bases outside the gene matches: 20. This CDR3 contains 18 residues. The CDR3 region is CASSSTVGTGAPSYEAFF. The CDR3 DNA is TGTGCCAGCAGCTCCACCGTCGGGACAGGGGCCCCTAGCTATGAAGCTTTCTTT.